Below, 20 T cell receptor beta chains from the same sample are listed, as sequenced in a study of shared clonotypes between healthy human individuals. Naive CD8 populations comprised CD45RO-negative cells positively selected for CCR7, excluding terminally differentiated effector memory CD45RA+ cells. Clones were sequenced by immunoSEQ multiplex PCR, and TCRdb holds only the in-frame ones, with some missing. The table records some 2.1 million clones, about 95% of them present only once. Material: naive CD8+ T cells sorted from blood. Source of these receptors: a young man in good health.

J is TRBJ1-1 and V is TRBV28, with TRBD1 identical over 7 bases. The CDR3 loop spans 16 amino acids. Germline assignment: CDR1 MDHEN and CDR2 SYDVKM. The ends lost 3 bases at V and 4 bases at J; junction bases unmatched: 11. The DNA of the CDR3 is TGTGCCAGCAGTTTGGGTCAGGGGGTTGGCAGCACTGAAGCTTTCTTT. Translating it yields CASSLGQGVGSTEAFF.

This rearrangement joins TRBV28 to TRBJ2-7, with 8 nucleotides matching TRBD1. The CDR3 is made up of 13 amino acids. Per germline, CDR1 MDHEN and CDR2 SYDVKM. The V and J ends lost 5 bases and 6 bases, in that order; junction bases with no gene match: 6. CDR3 residues: CASSGWTGTEQYF. CDR3 nucleotides: TGTGCCAGCAGTGGATGGACAGGGACCGAGCAGTACTTC.

CDR3 residues: CASSETGGSDTQYF. In DNA, the CDR3 is TGTGCCAGCAGTGAGACAGGGGGGTCGGATACGCAGTATTTT. The chain uses TRBV2 and TRBJ2-3; TRBD1 matches 9 bases. Germline CDR1 SNHLY, CDR2 FYNNEI. Losses at the gene ends were 3 bases for V and 6 bases for J; bases not matched to a gene: 4. The length of the CDR3 is 14 residues. Looking up the rest from reference TRBV2 and TRBJ2-3 gives the full variable domain: EPEVTQTPSHQVTQMGQEVILRCVPISNHLYFYWYRQILGQKVEFLVSFYNNEISEKSEIFDDQFSVERPDGSNFTLKIRSTKLEDSAMYFCASSETGGSDTQYFGPGTRLTVL.

The chain combines TRBV7-9 with TRBJ2-7; 8 positions agree with TRBD1. This CDR3 is 12 amino acids long. Germline V gene data show CDR1 as SEHNR and CDR2 as FQNEAQ (reference sequence). The trim removed 5 bases at V and 7 bases at J, leaving 4 bases unmatched. CDR3 DNA: TGTGCCAGCAGCCCCAGGGGGCAAGAGCAGTACTTC. Translating it yields CASSPRGQEQYF.

This chain links TRBV2 with TRBJ2-1, with D possibly matching TRBD2 (5 bases). The CDR3 has 16 residues. Germline V lookup: CDR1 SNHLY, CDR2 FYNNEI. V lost 7 bases and J 0 bases, leaving 16 bases between the germline ends. The CDR3 DNA is TGTGCCAGCAAGCGGTACAGTGGAGACTCCTACAATGAGCAGTTCTTC. This sequence encodes CASKRYSGDSYNEQFF.

V and J are TRBV10-2 and TRBJ1-4, with 7 bases that match TRBD1. Germline V gives CDR1 WSHSY, CDR2 SAAADI. This CDR3 has 13 amino acids. Trimming cost V 2 bases and J 14 bases; bases outside gene matches: 8. The CDR3 loop is CASSERQGGELFF. The CDR3 coding sequence is TGCGCCAGCAGTGAGAGACAGGGAGGTGAGCTGTTTTTT.

The sample holds a few counts of this clone. The CDR3 loop is CASSIEPGRRIEKLFF. The CDR3 bases are TGTGCCAGTAGTATAGAACCGGGTCGGCGGATTGAAAAACTGTTTTTT. This sequence joins TRBV19 and TRBJ1-4; no definite D call. This CDR3 comprises 16 residues. V lost 0 bases and J lost 7, with 15 bases in between. Germline CDR1 LNHDA, CDR2 SQIVND (reference sequence).

A single count supports this clone. This chain uses TRBV15 with TRBJ1-1; 9 bases map to TRBD1. J was trimmed by 4 bases and V by 7 bases; bases with no gene match: 10. The CDR3 has 15 residues. Germline assignment: CDR1 LNHNV and CDR2 YYDKDF (reference sequence). This chain's CDR3 is CATNLPGQGITEAFF. CDR3 in DNA: TGTGCCACCAACCTACCGGGACAGGGAATCACTGAAGCTTTCTTT.

This clone was seen just once. The rearrangement uses TRBV27 and TRBJ1-6; TRBD1 aligns across 9 bases. The CDR3 is 16 amino acids. V shed 5 bases and J 2 bases; nucleotides not matched to a gene: 4. Germline values: CDR1 MNHEY, CDR2 SMNVEV (reference sequence). The CDR3 here is CASSTTGGAYNSPLHF. For the CDR3, the DNA is TGTGCCAGCAGTACGACAGGGGGTGCCTATAATTCACCCCTCCACTTT.

The V call is TRBV19, the J call TRBJ2-1; 13 bases fit TRBD2. Germline V gene data show CDR1 as LNHDA and CDR2 as SQIVND (reference sequence). This CDR3 spans 19 amino acids. J lost 8 bases, V lost 3 bases, and 16 bases had no gene match. The CDR3 loop is CASSIWGRRTSGSLDEQFF. The CDR3 DNA is TGTGCCAGTAGTATTTGGGGTCGGCGGACTAGCGGGAGTTTGGATGAGCAGTTCTTC.

The gene calls are TRBV2 and TRBJ2-2, with TRBD1 matching 9 bases. The length of the CDR3 is 14 residues. Losses at the gene ends were 4 bases for V and 5 bases for J; bases not matched to a gene: 2. Germline V CDR1 and CDR2: SNHLY, FYNNEI. CDR3 nucleotides: TGTGCCAGCAGTGCCGGGACAGGGACCGGGGAGCTGTTTTTT. This sequence encodes CASSAGTGTGELFF.

The rearrangement joins TRBV5-6 to TRBJ2-7, with 9 bases aligning to TRBD2. V trimming: 4 bases; J trimming: 5 bases; junction bases outside the gene matches: 7. Per germline, CDR1 SGHDT and CDR2 YYEEEE. The CDR3 contains 14 residues. The chain's CDR3 is CASSTGLALHEQYF. CDR3 DNA sequence: TGTGCCAGCAGCACGGGACTAGCTCTACACGAGCAGTACTTC. Filled out from reference TRBV5-6 and TRBJ2-7, the complete variable domain reads DAGVTQSPTHLIKTRGQQVTLRCSPKSGHDTVSWYQQALGQGPQFIFQYYEEEERQRGNFPDRFSGHQFPNYSSELNVNALLLGDSALYLCASSTGLALHEQYFGPGTRLTVT.

V is TRBV27 and J is TRBJ1-4; 7 positions agree with TRBD1. The germline CDR1 and CDR2 sequences are MNHEY and SMNVEV (reference sequence). The CDR3 spans 16 residues. Trimming took 8 bases from V and 0 from J; bases not matched to a gene: 9. DNA for the CDR3: TGTGCCAGCGCTCCGGGAACAGGGGCAACTAATGAAAAACTGTTTTTT. Amino acid sequence: CASAPGTGATNEKLFF.

This sequence joins TRBV25-1 and TRBJ1-2, with a possible D match to TRBD1 (5 bases). CDR1 is MGHDK, CDR2 SYGVNS, per germline. The CDR3 extends over 14 amino acids. V lost 1 base to trimming and J lost 3 bases, with 9 bases between them. The CDR3 reads CASSEWGDDYGYTF. The CDR3 region has the DNA TGTGCCAGCAGTGAATGGGGGGACGACTATGGCTACACCTTC.

This clone was seen only once. A junction boundary mismatches the germline segment, possibly from a read error. J is TRBJ1-1 and V is TRBV28; D gene uncertain. In germline, CDR1 is MDHEN, CDR2 SYDVKM. CDR3 length: 13 amino acids. CDR3 protein: CASSSAMNPEAFF. CDR3 coding DNA: TGTGCCAGCAGTTCTGCCATGAACCCTGAAGCTTTCTTT.

CDR3 in amino acids: CASSMGIGKQYF. CDR3 nucleotides: TGTGCCAGTAGTATGGGGATCGGTAAGCAGTACTTC. The rearrangement links TRBV19 to TRBJ2-4; D ambiguous. Trimming shortened V by 3 bases and J by 13 bases, and 13 bases separated the two germline ends. This CDR3 contains 12 residues. Germline loops: CDR1 LNHDA, CDR2 SQIVND (reference sequence).

This clone was seen just once. The rearrangement joins TRBV27 to TRBJ2-3; D gene ambiguous. The CDR3 is 16 amino acids. Germline values: CDR1 MNHEY, CDR2 SMNVEV (reference sequence). V shed 4 bases and J shed 7 bases, with 21 bases lying between them. The DNA for the CDR3 is TGTGCCAGCAGTTCTCAAAGCGAGGCCGCTGGAAATACGCAGTATTTT. Translated: CASSSQSEAAGNTQYF.

The V and J genes are TRBV13 and TRBJ2-1, with 7 bases matching TRBD1. V was pared by 4 bases and J by 3 bases, with 18 bases of the junction left unmatched. This CDR3 is built from 19 residues. Per the germline V gene, CDR1 is PRHDT and CDR2 is FYEKMQ (reference sequence). CDR3 DNA: TGTGCCAGCAGCTCGAGGGCGGGTTTACCGGGACAGATCTACAATGAGCAGTTCTTC. Its translation: CASSSRAGLPGQIYNEQFF.

The chain is built from TRBV7-9 and TRBJ2-1, with a weak D call TRBD2 (5 bases). Germline CDR1 reads SEHNR; CDR2 reads FQNEAQ (reference sequence). The V end lost 1 base, the J end lost 8 bases, and 18 bases lay between the germline ends. This CDR3 comprises 16 residues. The CDR3 sequence: CASSLVRDEGSHEQFF. Written as DNA, the CDR3 is TGTGCCAGCAGCTTAGTTCGGGATGAAGGATCCCATGAGCAGTTCTTC.

The table lists this clone with a count of one. V and J are TRBV2 and TRBJ2-7, with 14 bases fitting TRBD2. V dropped 6 bases and J dropped 4; count of bases not matched to a gene: 2. The germline V gene encodes CDR1 SNHLY and CDR2 FYNNEI. CDR3 length: 14 amino acids. CDR3 DNA sequence: TGTGCCAGCAGCCGGACTAGCGGGAGGTACGAGCAGTACTTC. Translating it yields CASSRTSGRYEQYF.